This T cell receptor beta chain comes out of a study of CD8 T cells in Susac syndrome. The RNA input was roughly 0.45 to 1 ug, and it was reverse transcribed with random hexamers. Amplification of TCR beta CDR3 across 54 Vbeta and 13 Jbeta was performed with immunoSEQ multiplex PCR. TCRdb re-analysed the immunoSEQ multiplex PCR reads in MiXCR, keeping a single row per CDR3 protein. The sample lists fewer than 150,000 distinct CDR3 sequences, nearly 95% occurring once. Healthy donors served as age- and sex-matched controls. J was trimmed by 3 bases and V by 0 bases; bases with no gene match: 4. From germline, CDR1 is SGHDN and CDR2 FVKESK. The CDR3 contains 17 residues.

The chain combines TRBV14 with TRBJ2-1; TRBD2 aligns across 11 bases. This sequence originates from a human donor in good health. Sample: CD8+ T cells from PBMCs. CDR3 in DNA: TGTGCCAGCAGCCAAGATACCCTAGCGGGAGGCTACAATGAGCAGTTCTTC. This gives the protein CASSQDTLAGGYNEQFF. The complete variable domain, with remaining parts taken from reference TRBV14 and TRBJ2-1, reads EAGVTQFPSHSVIEKGQTVTLRCDPISGHDNLYWYRRVMGKEIKFLLHFVKESKQDESGMPNNRFLAERTGGTYSTLKVQPAELEDSGVYFCASSQDTLAGGYNEQFFGPGTRLTVL.